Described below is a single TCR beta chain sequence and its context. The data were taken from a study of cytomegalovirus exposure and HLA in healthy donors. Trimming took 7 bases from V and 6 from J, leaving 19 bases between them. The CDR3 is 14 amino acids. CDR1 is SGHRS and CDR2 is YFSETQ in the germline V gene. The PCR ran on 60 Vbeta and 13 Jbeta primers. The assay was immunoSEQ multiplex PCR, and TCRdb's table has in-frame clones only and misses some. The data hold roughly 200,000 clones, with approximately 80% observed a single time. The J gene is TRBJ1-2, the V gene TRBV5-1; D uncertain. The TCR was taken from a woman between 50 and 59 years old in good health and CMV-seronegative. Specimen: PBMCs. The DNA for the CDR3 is TGCGCCAGCCAAAGATCCGAGGACTTGGATGGCTACACCTTC. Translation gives CASQRSEDLDGYTF.